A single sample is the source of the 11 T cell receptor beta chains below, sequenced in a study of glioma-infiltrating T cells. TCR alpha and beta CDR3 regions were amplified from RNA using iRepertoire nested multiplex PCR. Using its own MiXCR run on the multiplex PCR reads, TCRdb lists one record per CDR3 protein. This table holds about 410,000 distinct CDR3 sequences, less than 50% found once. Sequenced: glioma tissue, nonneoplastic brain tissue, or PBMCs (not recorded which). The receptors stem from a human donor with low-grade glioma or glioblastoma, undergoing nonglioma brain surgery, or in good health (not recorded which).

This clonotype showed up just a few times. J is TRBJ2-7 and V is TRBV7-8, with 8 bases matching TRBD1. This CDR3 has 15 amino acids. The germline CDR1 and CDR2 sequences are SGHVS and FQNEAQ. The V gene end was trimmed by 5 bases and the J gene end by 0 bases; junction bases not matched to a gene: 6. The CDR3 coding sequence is TGTGCCAGCAGCGCCAGGGACAGGAGCTCCTACGAGCAGTACTTC. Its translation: CASSARDRSSYEQYF.

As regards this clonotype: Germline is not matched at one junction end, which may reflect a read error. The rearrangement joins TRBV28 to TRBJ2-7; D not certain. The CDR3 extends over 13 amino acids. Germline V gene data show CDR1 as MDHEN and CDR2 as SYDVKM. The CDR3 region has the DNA TGTGCCAGCAGTTTTGCACGGGTCTACGAGCGGTACTTC. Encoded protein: CASSFARVYERYF. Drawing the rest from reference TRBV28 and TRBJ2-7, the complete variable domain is DVKVTQSSRYLVKRTGEKVFLECVQDMDHENMFWYRQDPGLGLRLIYFSYDVKMKEKGDIPEGYSVSREKKERFSLILESASTNQTSMYLCASSFARVYERYFGPGTRLTVT.

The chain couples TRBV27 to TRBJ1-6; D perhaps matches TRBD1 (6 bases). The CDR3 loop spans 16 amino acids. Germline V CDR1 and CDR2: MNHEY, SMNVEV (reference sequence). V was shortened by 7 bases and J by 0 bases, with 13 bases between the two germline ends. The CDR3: CASKIMDSSYNSPLHF. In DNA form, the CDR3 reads TGTGCCAGCAAAATAATGGACAGCTCCTATAATTCACCCCTCCACTTT.

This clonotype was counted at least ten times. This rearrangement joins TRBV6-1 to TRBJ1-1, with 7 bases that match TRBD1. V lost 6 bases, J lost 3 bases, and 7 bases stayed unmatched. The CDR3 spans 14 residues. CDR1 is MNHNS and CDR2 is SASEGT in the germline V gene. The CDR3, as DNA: TGTGCCAGCAGCTTTAACAGGGGAGACACTGAAGCTTTCTTT. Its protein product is CASSFNRGDTEAFF.

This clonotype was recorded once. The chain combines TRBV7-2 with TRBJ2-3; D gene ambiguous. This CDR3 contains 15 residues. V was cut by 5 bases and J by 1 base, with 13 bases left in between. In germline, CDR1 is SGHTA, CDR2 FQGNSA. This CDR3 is CASSPLGHGTDTQYF. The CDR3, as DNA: TGTGCCAGCAGCCCTCTCGGCCACGGCACAGATACGCAGTATTTT.

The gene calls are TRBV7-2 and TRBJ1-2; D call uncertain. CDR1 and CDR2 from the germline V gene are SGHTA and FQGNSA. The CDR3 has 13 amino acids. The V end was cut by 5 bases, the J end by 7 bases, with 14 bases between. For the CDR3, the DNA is TGTGCCAGCAGCCTACGCTGGACGGGTGGCTACACCTTC. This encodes CASSLRWTGGYTF.

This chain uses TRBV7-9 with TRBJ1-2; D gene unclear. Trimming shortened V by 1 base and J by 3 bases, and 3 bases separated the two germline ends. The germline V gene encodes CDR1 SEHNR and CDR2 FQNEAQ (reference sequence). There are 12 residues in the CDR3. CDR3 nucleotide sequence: TGTGCCAGCAGCTTAGGCGACTATGGCTACACCTTC. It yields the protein CASSLGDYGYTF. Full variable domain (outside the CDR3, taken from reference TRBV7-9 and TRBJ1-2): DTGVSQNPRHKITKRGQNVTFRCDPISEHNRLYWYRQTLGQGPEFLTYFQNEAQLEKSRLLSDRFSAERPKGSFSTLEIQRTEQGDSAMYLCASSLGDYGYTFGSGTRLTVV.

The chain's CDR3 is CASSLFTANTEAFF. As DNA, the CDR3 is TGTGCCAGCAGTTTATTTACGGCGAACACTGAAGCTTTCTTT. This chain connects TRBV27 to TRBJ1-1; no definite D call. Trimming cost V 1 base and J 1 base, with 7 bases left between them. The CDR3 contains 14 residues. Germline lookup yields CDR1 MNHEY and CDR2 SMNVEV (reference sequence).

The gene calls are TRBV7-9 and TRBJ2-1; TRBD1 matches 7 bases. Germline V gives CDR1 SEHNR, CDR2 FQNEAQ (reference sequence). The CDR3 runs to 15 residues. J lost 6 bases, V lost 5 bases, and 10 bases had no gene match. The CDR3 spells CASSRTLRGSNEQFF. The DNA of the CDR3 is TGTGCCAGCAGCCGGACACTCAGGGGGAGCAATGAGCAGTTCTTC.

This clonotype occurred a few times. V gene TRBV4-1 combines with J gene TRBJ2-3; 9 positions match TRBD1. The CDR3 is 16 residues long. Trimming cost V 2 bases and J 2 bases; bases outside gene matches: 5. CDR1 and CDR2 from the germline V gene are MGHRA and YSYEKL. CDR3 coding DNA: TGCGCCAGCAGCCAAAGACAGGGGGACCCCACAGATACGCAGTATTTT. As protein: CASSQRQGDPTDTQYF.

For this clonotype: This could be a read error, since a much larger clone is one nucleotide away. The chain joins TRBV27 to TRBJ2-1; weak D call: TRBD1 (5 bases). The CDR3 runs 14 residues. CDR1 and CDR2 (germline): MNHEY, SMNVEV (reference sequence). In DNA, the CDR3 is TGTGCCAGCAGTTTATCCCAGGGCTACAGTGAGCAGTTCTTC. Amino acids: CASSLSQGYSEQFF.